One T cell receptor (beta chain) is described in this entry. Its antigen remains unknown. The data originate from a study of cytomegalovirus exposure and HLA in healthy donors. The study, taken as a whole, reports: A previous analysis found most TCR beta V segments productive roughly 87% or roughly 30% of the time. Most subjects' HLA-A and HLA-B alleles were reportedly predicted from TCR beta sequences. Roughly even sequencing depth across donors was the assumption behind the presence/absence analyses.

The CDR3 contains 17 residues. The V gene end was trimmed by 4 bases and the J gene end by 4 bases; junction bases not matched to a gene: 13. From germline, CDR1 is SGDLS and CDR2 YYNGEE. PCR employed 60 Vbeta and 13 Jbeta primers. Sequenced by immunoSEQ multiplex PCR; TCRdb stores in-frame clones only, minus some. The data contain about 85,000 clones, over 70% of them singletons. Sequencing input: PBMCs. The sequence came from a woman in her forties or fifties in good health and CMV-seropositive. V and J are TRBV9 and TRBJ1-2; 10 bases line up with TRBD1. CDR3 coding DNA: TGTGCCAGCAGCCCCCCGGTGGGGACAGGGGAAAGCTATGGCTACACCTTC. Its translation: CASSPPVGTGESYGYTF.